These T cell receptor beta chains were read from a single sample in a study of chemoradiotherapy in HPV16-positive cancers. This table comes from immunoSEQ multiplex PCR, and its TCRdb copy is limited to in-frame clones, with some not included. The data show tens of thousands of clones, almost 90% seen once. The sequences come from blood, collected from a patient who underwent chemoradiotherapy. These receptor sequences come from a human donor with HPV-associated anogenital cancer. The CDR3 runs from the conserved cysteine through the conserved F or W. A D gene is named only where the DNA matches it firmly. Some rows mark clone size as missing; the rest say once, few, many or name a class of expanded clone.

D gene: -; J gene: TRBJ1-2; clone size: -; V gene: TRBV6-1; CDR3 DNA: TGTGCCAGCAGTCCCCGGGACCAAAATGGCTACACCTTC; CDR3 protein: CASSPRDQNGYTF
D gene: TRBD2; J gene: TRBJ2-5; clone size: -; V gene: TRBV5-1; CDR3 DNA: TGCGCCAGCCGACAAGCTAGCGGGGATGAGACCCAGTACTTC; CDR3 protein: CASRQASGDETQYF
D gene: TRBD2; J gene: TRBJ2-7; clone size: -; V gene: TRBV4-1; CDR3 DNA: TGCGCCAGCAGCCAAGATTATGCGGCGGGAGGATCCTACGAGCAGTACTTC; CDR3 protein: CASSQDYAAGGSYEQYF
D gene: -; J gene: TRBJ1-1; clone size: -; V gene: TRBV10-1; CDR3 DNA: TGCGCCAGCAGTGAGTCGAGAGGGGGGAGAGTCAACACTGAAGCTTTCTTT; CDR3 protein: CASSESRGGRVNTEAFF
D gene: -; J gene: TRBJ1-6; clone size: -; V gene: TRBV7-2; CDR3 DNA: TGTGCCAGCAACCTCGAGAAGGGAAGGTGGAATTCACCCCTCCACTTT; CDR3 protein: CASNLEKGRWNSPLHF
D gene: TRBD1; J gene: TRBJ1-5; clone size: -; V gene: TRBV7-2; CDR3 DNA: TGTGCCAGCAGCTACTCAGGGGGTAGTCAGCCCCAGCATTTT; CDR3 protein: CASSYSGGSQPQHF
D gene: -; J gene: TRBJ2-5; clone size: -; V gene: TRBV28; CDR3 DNA: TGTGCCAGCAGTTTAAGTTCCCAAGAGACCCAGTACTTC; CDR3 protein: CASSLSSQETQYF
D gene: -; J gene: TRBJ2-1; clone size: -; V gene: TRBV6-5; CDR3 DNA: TGTGCCAGCAGTCCCTCGCAGGGAAGGCACAATGAGCAGTTCTTC; CDR3 protein: CASSPSQGRHNEQFF
D gene: TRBD2; J gene: TRBJ2-3; clone size: -; V gene: TRBV9; CDR3 DNA: TGTGCCAGCAGCGTAGATCCTAGGGGCGGGAGCGTGGGTACGCAGTATTTT; CDR3 protein: CASSVDPRGGSVGTQYF
D gene: -; J gene: TRBJ1-6; clone size: -; V gene: TRBV10-1; CDR3 DNA: TGCGCCAGCAGCCCCTCATCCGCGAATTCACCCCTCCACTTT; CDR3 protein: CASSPSSANSPLHF
D gene: TRBD2; J gene: TRBJ2-3; clone size: -; V gene: TRBV28; CDR3 DNA: TGTGCCAGCAGTCTCGGACTAGCGGTCACAGATACGCAGTATTTT; CDR3 protein: CASSLGLAVTDTQYF
D gene: TRBD1; J gene: TRBJ2-3; clone size: -; V gene: TRBV14; CDR3 DNA: TGTGCCAGCAGCCATGGGACAGGGTATGCAGATACGCAGTATTTT; CDR3 protein: CASSHGTGYADTQYF
D gene: TRBD1; J gene: TRBJ2-3; clone size: -; V gene: TRBV7-8; CDR3 DNA: TGTGCCAGCAGCTTTGACGGACAGGGTACAGATACGCAGTATTTT; CDR3 protein: CASSFDGQGTDTQYF
D gene: -; J gene: TRBJ1-1; clone size: -; V gene: TRBV5-4; CDR3 DNA: TGTGCCAGCAGGGTCAGGGGCGGTGGGAGCACTGAAGCTTTCTTT; CDR3 protein: CASRVRGGGSTEAFF
D gene: TRBD2; J gene: TRBJ2-3; clone size: -; V gene: TRBV14; CDR3 DNA: TGTGCCAGCAGCCCTCCGTGGGGTAGCGGGGGCAGCACAGATACGCAGTATTTT; CDR3 protein: CASSPPWGSGGSTDTQYF
D gene: -; J gene: TRBJ2-4; clone size: -; V gene: TRBV18; CDR3 DNA: TGTGCCAGCTCACTTAGTGGCGGCGGAGCCAAAAACATTCAGTACTTC; CDR3 protein: CASSLSGGGAKNIQYF
D gene: TRBD2; J gene: TRBJ2-7; clone size: -; V gene: TRBV27; CDR3 DNA: TGTGCCAGCAGTGTTTTCCTGGCGGGAGGGCCCCACGAGCAGTACTTC; CDR3 protein: CASSVFLAGGPHEQYF
D gene: -; J gene: TRBJ2-3; clone size: once; V gene: TRBV9; CDR3 DNA: TGTGCCAGCAGCCTTATGGAGGGTTTTTCCTACACAGATACGCAGTATTTT; CDR3 protein: CASSLMEGFSYTDTQYF
D gene: -; J gene: TRBJ1-2; clone size: -; V gene: TRBV30; CDR3 DNA: TGTGCCTGGAGGGAAACAGGGAAGCCTAATGGCTACACCTTC; CDR3 protein: CAWRETGKPNGYTF
D gene: -; J gene: TRBJ1-5; clone size: -; V gene: TRBV7-9; CDR3 DNA: TGTGCCAGCAGCTCCGAAAAAAATCAGCCCCAGCATTTT; CDR3 protein: CASSSEKNQPQHF
D gene: -; J gene: TRBJ2-3; clone size: -; V gene: TRBV5-8; CDR3 DNA: TGTGCCAGCGGCGTCCCGGGGGGCCCAGATACGCAGTATTTT; CDR3 protein: CASGVPGGPDTQYF
D gene: TRBD1; J gene: TRBJ2-7; clone size: -; V gene: TRBV29-1; CDR3 DNA: TGCAGCGCCGGGACAGGCGGCTACGAGCAGTACTTC; CDR3 protein: CSAGTGGYEQYF
D gene: -; J gene: TRBJ1-1; clone size: -; V gene: TRBV6-6; CDR3 DNA: TGTGCCAGCAGTTACTCGAAATCTGAAGCTTTCTTT; CDR3 protein: CASSYSKSEAFF
D gene: -; J gene: TRBJ2-1; clone size: -; V gene: TRBV2; CDR3 DNA: TGTGCCAGCAGTCTAGGAGGGGATTTTAATGAGCAGTTCTTC; CDR3 protein: CASSLGGDFNEQFF
D gene: TRBD1; J gene: TRBJ1-1; clone size: -; V gene: TRBV28; CDR3 DNA: TGTGCCAGCAGTAGGGACAGTTTGGTGGCTTTCTTT; CDR3 protein: CASSRDSLVAFF
D gene: TRBD1; J gene: TRBJ1-5; clone size: -; V gene: TRBV7-6; CDR3 DNA: TGTGCCAGCAGCTCAGGGACAGGGGGTCAGCCCCAGCATTTT; CDR3 protein: CASSSGTGGQPQHF
D gene: -; J gene: TRBJ2-7; clone size: few; V gene: TRBV11-2; CDR3 DNA: TGTGCCAGCAGCCCCTCCTACGAGCAGTACTTC; CDR3 protein: CASSPSYEQYF
D gene: -; J gene: TRBJ1-5; clone size: few; V gene: TRBV19; CDR3 DNA: TGTGCCAGCAACGAAGGTGGTAGGGGACGGCAAAATCAGCCCCAGCATTTT; CDR3 protein: CASNEGGRGRQNQPQHF
D gene: TRBD1; J gene: TRBJ2-5; clone size: -; V gene: TRBV5-1; CDR3 DNA: TGCGCCAGCAGCAATGGACAGGGGGCGCGGGAGACCCAGTACTTC; CDR3 protein: CASSNGQGARETQYF
D gene: TRBD2; J gene: TRBJ2-1; clone size: -; V gene: TRBV9; CDR3 DNA: TGTGCCAGCAGCTCGACGGGACTAGCGGGACATGAGCAGTTCTTC; CDR3 protein: CASSSTGLAGHEQFF
D gene: -; J gene: TRBJ2-5; clone size: few; V gene: TRBV28; CDR3 DNA: TGTGCCAGCAGGCTTCGAGAGACCCAGTACTTC; CDR3 protein: CASRLRETQYF
D gene: TRBD1; J gene: TRBJ1-6; clone size: -; V gene: TRBV9; CDR3 DNA: TGTGCCAGCAGCGGGGGACAGGGGACTTCACCCCTCCACTTT; CDR3 protein: CASSGGQGTSPLHF
D gene: -; J gene: TRBJ1-5; clone size: -; V gene: TRBV2; CDR3 DNA: TGTGCCAGCGACAGTAACAATCAGCCCCAGCATTTT; CDR3 protein: CASDSNNQPQHF
D gene: -; J gene: TRBJ2-5; clone size: -; V gene: TRBV18; CDR3 DNA: TGTGCCAGCTCGTCTCAAGAGACCCAGTACTTC; CDR3 protein: CASSSQETQYF
D gene: -; J gene: TRBJ2-3; clone size: once; V gene: TRBV6-4; CDR3 DNA: TGTGCCAGCAGTGCCGGTGGATTTGACACAGATACGCAGTATTTT; CDR3 protein: CASSAGGFDTDTQYF
D gene: TRBD1; J gene: TRBJ1-1; clone size: -; V gene: TRBV5-1; CDR3 DNA: TGCGCCAGCAGCTTCCCAGGGGGGAACACTGAAGCTTTCTTT; CDR3 protein: CASSFPGGNTEAFF
D gene: TRBD1; J gene: TRBJ1-1; clone size: -; V gene: TRBV6-1; CDR3 DNA: TGTGCCAGCAGTGAGCCGAGACAGGGAGGAGGGACTGAAGCTTTCTTT; CDR3 protein: CASSEPRQGGGTEAFF
D gene: TRBD1; J gene: TRBJ2-7; clone size: few; V gene: TRBV10-1; CDR3 DNA: TGCGCCAGCTCGACAGGGTACGAGCAGTACTTC; CDR3 protein: CASSTGYEQYF
D gene: -; J gene: TRBJ2-7; clone size: -; V gene: TRBV11-2; CDR3 DNA: TGTGCCAGCAGCTTAGAACGCAGGGCCTCCTACGAGCAGTACTTC; CDR3 protein: CASSLERRASYEQYF
D gene: TRBD1; J gene: TRBJ2-7; clone size: -; V gene: TRBV18; CDR3 DNA: TGTGCCAGCTCAGAGGGACAGGGAGGCTACGAGCAGTACTTC; CDR3 protein: CASSEGQGGYEQYF
D gene: -; J gene: TRBJ2-7; clone size: -; V gene: TRBV28; CDR3 DNA: TGTGCCAGCCATACAGGATACTCCTACGAGCAGTACTTC; CDR3 protein: CASHTGYSYEQYF
D gene: TRBD2; J gene: TRBJ2-3; clone size: once; V gene: TRBV7-3; CDR3 DNA: TGTGCCAGCAGCTCGATGGGCGGGGGTATCGCAGATACGCAGTATTTT; CDR3 protein: CASSSMGGGIADTQYF